Sequencing of this T cell receptor beta chain was carried out in a study of cytomegalovirus exposure and HLA in healthy donors. Study-level points and caveats: Reports credit the classifier with highly specific, highly sensitive diagnosis of cytomegalovirus status. Near-uniform donor sequencing depth was presumed by presence/absence analyses. TCR beta V- and J-gene trimming was later associated with a missense DCLRE1C variant. A later analysis appeared to link common viral pathogens to several of the most significant clusters.

The study ran its PCR with 60 Vbeta and 13 Jbeta primers. Some clones are missing from TCRdb's copy, which holds only in-frame ones; the method was immunoSEQ multiplex PCR. The data hold under 120,000 clones, with 74% observed a single time. About this clone: Its antigen is not identified.

This CDR3 has 15 residues. From germline, CDR1 is SGHDT and CDR2 YYEEEE. With 4 bases clipped from V and 4 bases from J, the junction kept 7 bases outside the gene matches. This chain links TRBV5-6 with TRBJ1-4; the match to TRBD1 covers 7 bases. The sample comprised PBMCs. This TCR was sampled from a man aged 45 to 65 in good health and CMV-seropositive. Here the CDR3 reads CASSATTGLNEKLFF. CDR3 bases: TGTGCCAGCAGCGCTACGACAGGGCTTAATGAAAAACTGTTTTTT.